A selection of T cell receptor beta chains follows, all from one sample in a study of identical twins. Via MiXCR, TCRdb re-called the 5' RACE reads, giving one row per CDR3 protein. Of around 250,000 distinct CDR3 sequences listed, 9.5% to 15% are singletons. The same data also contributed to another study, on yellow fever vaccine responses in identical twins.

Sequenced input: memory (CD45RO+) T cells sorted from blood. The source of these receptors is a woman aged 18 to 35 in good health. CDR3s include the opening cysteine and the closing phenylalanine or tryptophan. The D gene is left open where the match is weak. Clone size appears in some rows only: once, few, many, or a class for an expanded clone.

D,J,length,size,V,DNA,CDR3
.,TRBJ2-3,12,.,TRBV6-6,TGTGCCAGCAGTCAGTCCGCAGATACGCAGTATTTT,CASSQSADTQYF
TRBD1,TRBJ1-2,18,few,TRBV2,TGTGCCAGCAGAGCGGAACCGGGACAGGGGAAGAGCATTCTTGGCTACACCTTC,CASRAEPGQGKSILGYTF
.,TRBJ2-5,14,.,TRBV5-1,TGCGCCAGCAGCTTGGGGACGTACCAAGAGACCCAGTACTTC,CASSLGTYQETQYF
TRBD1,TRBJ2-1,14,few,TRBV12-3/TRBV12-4,TGTGCCAGCAGGAGGGACAGGGCTTGGGATGAGCAGTTCTTC,CASRRDRAWDEQFF
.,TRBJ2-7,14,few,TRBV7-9,TGTGCCAGCAGCTTAGTAGCAGGGGCCTACGAGCAGTACTTC,CASSLVAGAYEQYF
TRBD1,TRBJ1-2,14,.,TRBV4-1,TGCGCCAGCAGGGCGACAGGGGATGTCCGTGGCTACACCTTC,CASRATGDVRGYTF
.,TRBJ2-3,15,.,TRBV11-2,TGTGCCAGCAGCTCCTTAGGGGGTTACACAGATACGCAGTATTTT,CASSSLGGYTDTQYF
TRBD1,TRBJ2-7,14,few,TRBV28,TGTGCCAGCAGGAAAACAGGGGGAACCTACGAGCAGTACTTC,CASRKTGGTYEQYF
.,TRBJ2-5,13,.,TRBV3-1,TGTGCCAGCAGCCCCGGGGCGGTCGAGACCCAGTACTTC,CASSPGAVETQYF
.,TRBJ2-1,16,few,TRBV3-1,TGTGCCAGCAGCTCTCACAGCGCCCCGGTTAACAATGAGCAGTTCTTC,CASSSHSAPVNNEQFF
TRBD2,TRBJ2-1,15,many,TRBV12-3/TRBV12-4,TGTGCCAGCAGACTAGCGGGGGGGTTCTACAATGAGCAGTTCTTC,CASRLAGGFYNEQFF
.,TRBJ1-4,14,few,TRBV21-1,TGTGCCAGCAGCAACGGGACGGGTAATGAAAAACTGTTTTTT,CASSNGTGNEKLFF
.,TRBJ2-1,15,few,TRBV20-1,TGCAGTGCCACCCTCGGCGGACTACGCTTCAATGAGCAGTTCTTC,CSATLGGLRFNEQFF
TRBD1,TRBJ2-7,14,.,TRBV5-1,TGCGCCAGCAGCTCCTTGACAGGGGCGTACGAGCAGTACTTC,CASSSLTGAYEQYF
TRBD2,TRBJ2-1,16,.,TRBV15,TGTGCCACCAGCAGAGATGGTTACGGGGGGGCGCCTGAGCAGTTCTTC,CATSRDGYGGAPEQFF
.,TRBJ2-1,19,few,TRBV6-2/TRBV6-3,TGTGCCAGCAGTTACGGCAGGTCACAAGCAGACCGCAAGTACAATGAGCAGTTCTTC,CASSYGRSQADRKYNEQFF
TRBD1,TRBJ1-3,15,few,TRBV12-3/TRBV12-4,TGTGCCAGCAGTCGACGACAGGGCCACAGAAACACCATATATTTT,CASSRRQGHRNTIYF
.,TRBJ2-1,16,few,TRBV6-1,TGTGCCAGCAGCCAAAGCGGCGGGACATACTACAATGAGCAGTTCTTC,CASSQSGGTYYNEQFF
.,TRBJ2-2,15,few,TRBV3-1,TGTGCCAGCAGCCAAGCTTTTGGAAACACCGGGGAGCTGTTTTTT,CASSQAFGNTGELFF
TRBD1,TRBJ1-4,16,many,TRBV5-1,TGCGCCAGCAAGATCGGGACAGGGTCTTCTAATGAAAAACTGTTTTTT,CASKIGTGSSNEKLFF
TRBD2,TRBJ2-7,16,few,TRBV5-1,TGCGCCAGCAGCTTGGGAGGGACTAGCGGGTTCCGTGAGCAGTACTTC,CASSLGGTSGFREQYF
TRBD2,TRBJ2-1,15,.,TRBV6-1,TGTGCCAGCAGTGAAACTAGCGGGAGCTACAATGAGCAGTTCTTC,CASSETSGSYNEQFF
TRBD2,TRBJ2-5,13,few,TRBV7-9,TGTGCCAGCCACGGCGGGGGCCAAGAGACCCAGTACTTC,CASHGGGQETQYF
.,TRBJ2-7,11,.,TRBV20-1,TGCAGTGCTACGATGACCTACGAGCAGTACTTC,CSATMTYEQYF
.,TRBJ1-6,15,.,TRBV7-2,TGTGCCAGCAGCTTAATGGCTCCCGATAATTCACCCCTCCACTTT,CASSLMAPDNSPLHF
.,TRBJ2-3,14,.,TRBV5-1,TGCGCCAGCAGCGCGGCGGCACCCACAGATACGCAGTATTTT,CASSAAAPTDTQYF
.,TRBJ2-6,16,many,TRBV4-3,TGCGCCAGCAGCCAAGATCAAGGGCTCGGGGCCAACGTCCTGACTTTC,CASSQDQGLGANVLTF
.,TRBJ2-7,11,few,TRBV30,TGTGCCTGGATTAGTCCCTACGAGCAGTACTTC,CAWISPYEQYF
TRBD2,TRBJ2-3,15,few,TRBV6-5,TGTGCCAGCAGTTACGTAGCGGGGGGCTCAGATACGCAGTATTTT,CASSYVAGGSDTQYF
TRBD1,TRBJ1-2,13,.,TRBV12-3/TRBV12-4,TGTGCCAGCACCGAGACAGGGCAACATGGCTACACCTTC,CASTETGQHGYTF
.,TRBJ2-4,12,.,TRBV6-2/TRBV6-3,TGTGCCAGCGGAGGGGTAGGCAGCATTCAGTACTTC,CASGGVGSIQYF
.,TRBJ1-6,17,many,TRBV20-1,TGCAGTGCTATACAGACCGAGCAGGGAGTCTGGGGTTCACCCCTCCACTTT,CSAIQTEQGVWGSPLHF
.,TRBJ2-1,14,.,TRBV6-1,TGTGCCACCAGACAGGGGACTAGCCGGAGCGAGCAGTTCTTC,CATRQGTSRSEQFF
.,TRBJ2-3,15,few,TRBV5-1,TGCGCCAGCAGCTTGGGAAGGGTAACTAGAGATACGCAGTATTTT,CASSLGRVTRDTQYF
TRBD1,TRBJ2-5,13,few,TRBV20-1,TGCAGTGCTAACCCAGGGGGACGAGAGACCCAGTACTTC,CSANPGGRETQYF
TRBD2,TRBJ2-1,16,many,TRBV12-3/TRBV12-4,TGTGCCAGCGGCATTTCAAGCGGGAGGGGATACAATGAGCAGTTCTTC,CASGISSGRGYNEQFF
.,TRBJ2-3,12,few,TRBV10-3,TGTGCCATCAGTGAGTTTGAAGATACGCAGTATTTT,CAISEFEDTQYF
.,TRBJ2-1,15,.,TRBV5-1,TGCGCCAGCAGCTTGGGTCGAATCCCCTACAATGAGCAGTTCTTC,CASSLGRIPYNEQFF
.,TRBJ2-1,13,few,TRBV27,TGTGCCAGCAGGAGTAGCGGCTACAATGAGCAGTTCTTC,CASRSSGYNEQFF
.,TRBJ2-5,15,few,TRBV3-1,TGTGCCAGCAGCCCCCGGGGGCGGTCACAAGAGACCCAGTACTTC,CASSPRGRSQETQYF
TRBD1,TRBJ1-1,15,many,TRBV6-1,TGTGCCAGCAGTGAAGCGCGACAGGGGGCAACTGAAGCTTTCTTT,CASSEARQGATEAFF
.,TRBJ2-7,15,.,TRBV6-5,TGTGCCAGCAGTTATAAAGGGACCGGCGGTTACGAGCAGTACTTC,CASSYKGTGGYEQYF
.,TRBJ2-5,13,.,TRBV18,TGTGCCAGCTCAATCCAGGGCCAAGAGACCCAGTACTTC,CASSIQGQETQYF
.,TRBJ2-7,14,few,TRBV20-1,TGCAGTGCTCCTTCCCCTAGCCGACGCTACGAGCAGTACTTC,CSAPSPSRRYEQYF
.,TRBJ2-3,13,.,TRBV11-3,TGTGCCAGCAGCTTAGATGACGGGGATACGCAGTATTTT,CASSLDDGDTQYF
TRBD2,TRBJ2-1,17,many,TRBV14,TGTGCCAGCAGCCAAGGGCTAGCGGGGGGGCCATACAATGAGCAGTTCTTC,CASSQGLAGGPYNEQFF
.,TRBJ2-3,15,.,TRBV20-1,TGCAGTGCTAGTCGAGTAACACAGATAACAGATACGCAGTATTTT,CSASRVTQITDTQYF
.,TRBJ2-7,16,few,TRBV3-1,TGTGCCAGCAGCCCGGGCCGCCCGGGGTGGTTCTACGAGCAGTACTTC,CASSPGRPGWFYEQYF
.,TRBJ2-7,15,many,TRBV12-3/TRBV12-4,TGTGCCAGCAGTTCTTTTCAGGGGTCGGTCTACGAGCAGTACTTC,CASSSFQGSVYEQYF